This T cell receptor (beta chain) comes out of a study of post-analysis software for immune sequencing data. Study-wide background: Relapsing-remitting, secondary progressive and progressive-relapsing multiple sclerosis were all included among the disease courses. The study's findings and limits: Five TRBV segments, TRBV5-6, TRBV5-1 and TRBV20-1 among them, were found more frequent in patients than controls.

Each TCR beta cDNA library carried unique molecular identifiers. TCRdb analysed the PCR reads with MiXCR anew, one entry per CDR3 protein. The sample carries hundreds of thousands of distinct CDR3 sequences, approximately 38% recorded once. Notes on this clonotype: As yet, its antigen is unknown.

V dropped 6 bases and J dropped 11 bases, with 13 bases sitting between them. The CDR3 runs 12 residues. The source material was blood. This clonotype was obtained from a girl aged 2 to 9 with multiple sclerosis. V gene TRBV12-3 or TRBV12-4 combines with J gene TRBJ1-4; D not resolved. As DNA, the CDR3 is TGTGCCAGCAGCAATAGGACTGGGAAACTGTTTTTT. Residues: CASSNRTGKLFF.